This T cell receptor beta chain originates from a study of technical replicates of blood from a few donors (dated by TCRdb to about 2017). The germline V gene (reference sequence) supplies CDR1 SEHNR and CDR2 FQNEAQ. Spanning cysteine to phenylalanine, the CDR3 consists of 15 amino acids. Only the CDR3 portion is preserved as DNA: 45 bases, with reading frame beginning at the first base. V is cut back by 2 bases and J by 5 bases, with 2 bases in the junction unmatched. Library preparation employed the immunoSEQ multiplex PCR assay. TCRdb's version of the immuneACCESS table is confined to in-frame rearrangements and falls short of the full clone set. An unresolved V gene accounts for under half of the shortfall where checked; the remainder is of unknown origin. The sample records 95,000 or so clones, 85% to 95% of which are singletons. In total, the top ten clones hold about 0.36% of the sample. A remark on this clone: It lacks a known antigen. No base quality information exists; no much larger clone differs at one position.

The sample was T cells isolated from PBMCs. This TCR was sampled from a human donor in good health. The sequence links TRBV7-9 to TRBJ2-6; 8 bases in between match TRBD1. Here is the DNA: TGTGCCAGCAGCTTACAGGGGGCTAGGGCCAACGTCCTGACTTTC. Its product reads: CASSLQGARANVLTF.